Listed here are 31 T cell receptor beta chains from one sample, sequenced in a study of Graves' ophthalmopathy and Graves' hyperthyroidism. Scientists amplified the TCR beta CDR3 regions from RNA transcripts. RT-PCR with HTBI primers came first, then second-round multiplex PCR. TCRdb processed the multiplex PCR reads anew with MiXCR; each CDR3 protein has one entry. The table has 200,000 to 250,000 distinct CDR3 sequences, 20% to 25% seen once. The sequenced sample consisted of peripheral blood. These receptors were taken from a woman between 50 and 59 years old with Graves' ophthalmopathy.

The table lists this clonotype with many counts. The V call is TRBV6-5, the J call TRBJ1-1; the match to TRBD1 covers 11 bases. Germline CDR1 is MNHEY and CDR2 is SVGAGI. Trimming removed 5 bases from V and 4 bases from J; junction bases left unmatched: 3. The CDR3 length is 14 residues. The CDR3 bases are TGTGCCAGCAGTACCGGACAGGGGGCCACTGAAGCTTTCTTT. This encodes CASSTGQGATEAFF.

This clonotype was counted at least ten times. The rearrangement links TRBV6-1 to TRBJ2-2; possibly TRBD2 for D (6 bases). The CDR3 totals 15 residues. CDR1 is MNHNS, CDR2 SASEGT, per germline. V lost 6 bases, J lost 1 base, and 12 bases lay in between. CDR3 sequence reads: CASRRTSWNTGELFF. The CDR3, as DNA: TGTGCCAGCAGAAGAACTAGCTGGAACACCGGGGAGCTGTTTTTT.

The chain carries TRBV20-1 and TRBJ1-1; D not resolved. The germline gives CDR1 DFQATT, CDR2 SNEGSKA (reference sequence). The CDR3 has 15 residues. The CDR3 here is CRGWSMGSSNTEAFF. CDR3 in DNA: TGCAGGGGATGGTCAATGGGCTCTTCTAACACTGAAGCTTTCTTT.

Ten or more counts support this clonotype. This sequence joins TRBV20-1 and TRBJ2-7, with a tentative D call TRBD1 (6 bases). V lost 5 bases and J lost 7, with 21 bases in between. Germline V gives CDR1 DFQATT, CDR2 SNEGSKA (reference sequence). This CDR3 contains 14 residues. The CDR3 reads CSAVSSRDIREQYF. CDR3 DNA: TGCAGTGCTGTATCTAGCCGGGACATAAGAGAGCAGTACTTC.

This clonotype was observed at least ten times. The V and J genes are TRBV2 and TRBJ2-7; 10 bases map to TRBD2. From germline, CDR1 is SNHLY and CDR2 FYNNEI. V lost 8 bases and J lost 0; bases outside the gene matches: 7. The CDR3 contains 15 residues. This CDR3 is CASLVAGGFSYEQYF. CDR3 nucleotide sequence: TGTGCCAGCTTGGTAGCGGGAGGTTTCTCCTACGAGCAGTACTTC.

This clonotype was recorded many times. The genes are TRBV6-1 and TRBJ2-2, with D possibly being TRBD1 (5 bases). This CDR3 contains 16 residues. Germline CDR1 and CDR2: MNHNS and SASEGT. Trimming stripped 7 bases from V and 0 bases from J, with 15 bases between. CDR3 coding DNA: TGTGCCAGCATGAAGCCAGGGTACGCGAACACCGGGGAGCTGTTTTTT. Residues: CASMKPGYANTGELFF.

In its sample, this clonotype was seen many times. The V gene is TRBV6-1, the J gene TRBJ2-5, with a tentative D call TRBD2 (5 bases). Deletions cut 6 bases from V and 5 bases from J, with 16 bases between. The CDR3 has 14 amino acids. CDR1 and CDR2 (germline): MNHNS, SASEGT. As DNA, the CDR3 is TGTGCCAGCAGAGCCCGCGGGTCCTGGGAGACCCAGTACTTC. This sequence encodes CASRARGSWETQYF.

At least ten counts were recorded for this clonotype. The rearrangement links TRBV30 to TRBJ1-5, with D possibly being TRBD1 (5 bases). CDR3 length: 16 amino acids. Between the trimmed V and J ends, which lost 0 bases and 2 bases, there was a span of 14 bases. Germline values: CDR1 GTSNPN, CDR2 SVGIG (reference sequence). CDR3 residues: CAWSVRQMAGNQPQHF. The CDR3 DNA is TGTGCCTGGAGTGTTAGACAGATGGCCGGCAATCAGCCCCAGCATTTT.

This rearrangement joins TRBV12-3 or TRBV12-4 to TRBJ2-5; 7 bases align to TRBD2. V shed 4 bases and J 2 bases; nucleotides not matched to a gene: 7. The CDR3 has 15 amino acids. CDR3 amino acids: CASSSSGAGQETQYF. The DNA for the CDR3 is TGTGCCAGCAGTTCCAGCGGGGCGGGACAAGAGACCCAGTACTTC.

This clonotype was recorded many times. The rearrangement joins TRBV6-1 to TRBJ1-1; D might be TRBD1 (5 bases). Trimming pared 3 bases from V and 2 bases from J, leaving 7 bases between. Germline V lookup: CDR1 MNHNS, CDR2 SASEGT. The CDR3 is 13 residues long. CDR3 protein: CASSEGRNTEAFF. As DNA, the CDR3 is TGTGCCAGCAGTGAGGGGCGCAACACTGAAGCTTTCTTT.

This clonotype was counted at least ten times. This chain links TRBV14 with TRBJ2-7; possibly TRBD1 for D (5 bases). The ends were cut back, 1 base at V and 7 bases at J, with 17 bases in the middle. In germline, CDR1 is SGHDN, CDR2 FVKESK. The CDR3 contains 15 residues. The CDR3 reads CASSQARTSQGEQYF. The CDR3 bases are TGTGCCAGCAGCCAAGCCCGGACATCTCAAGGAGAGCAGTACTTC. The full variable domain, rest sourced from reference TRBV14 and TRBJ2-7, is EAGVTQFPSHSVIEKGQTVTLRCDPISGHDNLYWYRRVMGKEIKFLLHFVKESKQDESGMPNNRFLAERTGGTYSTLKVQPAELEDSGVYFCASSQARTSQGEQYFGPGTRLTVT.

This clonotype was recorded at least ten times. The chain has TRBV19 and TRBJ2-7; D possibly matches TRBD1 or TRBD2 (6 bases each). CDR3 size: 14 residues. Trimming left V 6 bases short and J 6 bases short, with 18 bases between. Per germline, CDR1 LNHDA and CDR2 SQIVND (reference sequence). CDR3 protein: CASSTKLQGGEQYF. CDR3 DNA: TGTGCCAGTAGCACGAAACTACAGGGAGGCGAGCAGTACTTC.

For this clonotype: A much larger clone lies one base from this, so it may be a read error. This likely comes from a read error, as the CDR3 has no conserved phenylalanine or tryptophan at its end. The V and J genes are TRBV30 and TRBJ2-5, with 8 nucleotides matching TRBD2. J was trimmed by 5 bases and V by 4 bases; bases with no gene match: 6. CDR1 and CDR2 from the germline V gene are GTSNPN and SVGIG (reference sequence). There are 13 residues in the CDR3. In DNA form, the CDR3 reads TGTGCCTGGAACCGCCCGGGAGGGGAGACCCAGTACCTC. It yields the protein CAWNRPGGETQYL.

Notes on this clonotype: Relative to the germline gene, one junction end is altered; a read error may explain this. V is TRBV28 and J is TRBJ2-4; 7 nucleotides match TRBD1. The CDR3 runs 14 residues. Germline CDR1 is MDHEN and CDR2 is SYDVKM. This CDR3 is CASNLRGRMDIQYF. CDR3 nucleotide sequence: TGTGCCAGCAATTTAAGGGGGCGAATGGACATTCAGTACTTC. Based on the CDR3 plus reference TRBV28 and TRBJ2-4, the full variable domain is DVKVTQSSRYLVKRTGEKVFLECVQDMDHENMFWYRQDPGLGLRLIYFSYDVKMKEKGDIPEGYSVSREKKERFSLILESASTNQTSMYLCASNLRGRMDIQYFGAGTRLSVL.

This clonotype was observed at least ten times. V and J are TRBV11-2 and TRBJ2-7; no definite D call. This CDR3 has 13 residues. CDR1 is SGHAT, CDR2 FQNNGV, per germline. V lost 1 base, J lost 3 bases, and 7 bases lay in between. This CDR3 is CASSLAVVYEQYF. CDR3 bases: TGTGCCAGCAGCTTAGCGGTTGTCTACGAGCAGTACTTC.

This clonotype appeared a few times. One end of the junction is discordant with germline, which a read error may explain. The gene calls are TRBV3-1 and TRBJ2-5; no clear D. Germline V lookup: CDR1 LGHDT, CDR2 YNNKEL (reference sequence). This CDR3 is 15 amino acids long. This CDR3 reads CASSPTIEDQETQYF. The DNA for the CDR3 is TGTGCCAGCAGCCCAACCATCGAGGACCAGGAGACCCAGTATTTC.

This clonotype appeared a few times. The genes are TRBV19 and TRBJ2-7, with D tentatively TRBD2 (6 bases). V lost 4 bases, J lost 2 bases, and 12 bases lay in between. CDR3 length: 14 residues. CDR1 LNHDA and CDR2 SQIVND come from the germline V gene (reference sequence). The CDR3 spells CASSTGTVTYEQYF. In nucleotides, the CDR3 is TGTGCCAGTAGTACCGGGACTGTGACCTACGAGCAGTACTTC.

This clonotype has ten or more counts. The chain couples TRBV19 to TRBJ1-1, with D unresolved. The CDR3 contains 12 residues. CDR1 and CDR2 from the germline V gene are LNHDA and SQIVND (reference sequence). V was clipped by 8 bases and J by 1 base, with 8 bases between them. The CDR3 is CASGDRNTEAFF. The CDR3 coding sequence is TGTGCCAGTGGCGATAGGAACACTGAAGCTTTCTTT. Drawing the rest from reference TRBV19 and TRBJ1-1, the complete variable domain is DGGITQSPKYLFRKEGQNVTLSCEQNLNHDAMYWYRQDPGQGLRLIYYSQIVNDFQKGDIAEGYSVSREKKESFPLTVTSAQKNPTAFYLCASGDRNTEAFFGQGTRLTVV.

The rearrangement links TRBV9 to TRBJ1-6; D might be TRBD1 (5 bases). The CDR3 consists of 15 residues. Germline V lookup: CDR1 SGDLS, CDR2 YYNGEE. V gave up 2 bases and J gave up 6 bases, with 12 bases separating them. CDR3 DNA sequence: TGTGCCAGCAGCGTGTCCGGGGGGATTAATTCACCCCTCCACTTT. Translation: CASSVSGGINSPLHF.

V is TRBV6-1 and J is TRBJ1-5, with 8 bases that match TRBD1. The CDR3 has 15 amino acids. From germline, CDR1 is MNHNS and CDR2 SASEGT. With V trimmed by 6 bases and J by 4 bases, 8 bases remained unmatched. CDR3 sequence (DNA): TGTGCCAGCAGGGGACAGGCCCTAGGGAATCAGCCCCAGCATTTT. This translates into CASRGQALGNQPQHF.

There are many counts of this clonotype. This chain uses TRBV20-1 with TRBJ2-7, with D perhaps TRBD1 (6 bases). With 6 bases removed from V and 1 base from J, the gap between germline ends came to 16 bases. CDR3 length equals 14 residues. In germline, CDR1 is DFQATT, CDR2 SNEGSKA (reference sequence). The DNA for the CDR3 is TGCAGTGCGACAAACAGGGATCGATCCTACGAGCAGTACTTC. Protein sequence: CSATNRDRSYEQYF.

The rearrangement links TRBV6-5 to TRBJ2-7; TRBD1 might be the D (5 bases). The V gene lost 4 bases and the J gene lost 5 bases, with 9 bases spanning the gap. The CDR3 totals 12 residues. Germline loops: CDR1 MNHEY, CDR2 SVGAGI. In nucleotides, the CDR3 is TGTGCCAGCAGTTTCACAGGTGACGAGCAGTACTTC. Amino acids: CASSFTGDEQYF.

The chain recombines TRBV6-2 or TRBV6-3 with TRBJ2-2; D ambiguous. Germline V CDR1 and CDR2: MNHEY, SVGEGT. The length of the CDR3 is 13 residues. Trimming cost V 4 bases and J 8 bases, with 11 bases left between them. For the CDR3, the DNA is TGTGCCAGCAGTTCCCCTGAAGCGGGGGAGCTGTTTTTT. Translated, it gives CASSSPEAGELFF.

V gene TRBV19 combines with J gene TRBJ1-1, with unresolved D. Germline loops: CDR1 LNHDA, CDR2 SQIVND (reference sequence). The CDR3 sequence is 15 residues long. V was clipped by 2 bases and J by 0 bases, with 10 bases between them. The CDR3 sequence is CASSINRPMNTEAFF. CDR3 DNA: TGTGCCAGTAGTATAAACAGACCAATGAACACTGAAGCTTTCTTT.

This clonotype was detected only a few times. V gene TRBV6-8 combines with J gene TRBJ2-7; D remains unclear. This CDR3 has 14 amino acids. V was shortened by 6 bases and J by 4 bases, with 16 bases between the two germline ends. CDR1 is MNHGY, CDR2 SAAAGT, per germline. The CDR3 loop is CASSQTGLLYEQYF. CDR3 in DNA: TGTGCCAGCAGCCAGACCGGGCTATTATACGAGCAGTACTTC.

This clonotype showed up many times. This chain joins TRBV5-6 and TRBJ1-2; D is unresolved. The germline CDR1 and CDR2 sequences are SGHDT and YYEEEE. The CDR3 has 14 amino acids. V lost 0 bases and J 7 bases, leaving 13 bases between the germline ends. CDR3 nucleotides: TGTGCCAGCAGCTTGGGGACCGTCACGTTTGGCTACACCTTC. Translated: CASSLGTVTFGYTF.

This clonotype occurred many times. A much larger clone sits a single nucleotide away, making a read error possible. This chain uses TRBV7-9 with TRBJ2-5; 7 nucleotides match TRBD1. CDR1 and CDR2 from the germline V gene are SEHNR and FQNEAQ (reference sequence). The CDR3 contains 14 residues. The CDR3 spells CANSSNRGKETQYF. The CDR3 DNA follows: TGTGCCAACAGCTCGAACAGGGGCAAAGAGACCCAGTACTTC.

There are many counts of this clonotype. V gene TRBV24-1 combines with J gene TRBJ2-3; no definite D call. The V gene lost 4 bases and the J gene lost 5 bases, with 6 bases spanning the gap. CDR3 size: 12 residues. Germline V gene data show CDR1 as KGHDR and CDR2 as SFDVKD. The CDR3 nucleotides are TGTGCCACCAGTGACCTCCTAGATACGCAGTATTTT. Its protein is CATSDLLDTQYF.

This clonotype was observed at least ten times. V usage is TRBV24-1 and J usage is TRBJ2-2, with unresolved D. This CDR3 comprises 12 residues. Germline CDR1 and CDR2: KGHDR and SFDVKD. V lost 10 bases to trimming and J lost 3 bases, with 8 bases between them. The DNA of the CDR3 is TGTGCCACGCACAGTGACACCGGGGAGCTGTTTTTT. As protein: CATHSDTGELFF.

This clonotype has ten or more counts. The chain carries TRBV7-6 and TRBJ2-5; 8 nucleotides align to TRBD2. The CDR3 covers 14 residues. With 6 bases clipped from V and 7 bases from J, the junction kept 10 bases outside the gene matches. Germline values: CDR1 SGHVS, CDR2 FNYEAQ. CDR3: CASSPPAGVVTQYF. The CDR3 DNA follows: TGTGCCAGCAGTCCCCCAGCGGGAGTGGTGACCCAGTACTTC.

The J gene is TRBJ1-1, the V gene TRBV19; D gene uncertain. Germline V CDR1 and CDR2: LNHDA, SQIVND (reference sequence). The ends were cut back, 7 bases at V and 0 bases at J, with 6 bases in the middle. The CDR3 is 12 amino acids. The CDR3 region is CASNTMNTEAFF. The CDR3 DNA reads as TGTGCCAGTAACACTATGAACACTGAAGCTTTCTTT.